The clone carrying this T cell receptor beta chain has ten or more counts. The read ends 3 residues shy of where the CDR3 ends; the end is completed using the germline J gene. The CDR3 sequence is 15 residues long. V lost 5 bases and J lost 4; bases outside the gene matches: 10. Looked up from germline, CDR1 is MNHEY and CDR2 is SVGEGT. These data are taken from a study of T cell clonality in common variable immunodeficiency. Assay: immunoSEQ multiplex PCR; the TCRdb copy retains only in-frame clones and omits some. Recorded here are approximately 34,000 clones, with no singletons, and the ten leading clones hold 3% to 4.5%.

What was sequenced was peripheral blood mononuclear cells. The V gene is TRBV6-2 or TRBV6-3, the J gene TRBJ2-7; 8 bases are shared with TRBD2. The sequence derives from a person aged 18 to 70 in good health. CDR3 region: CASSKRGTRDYEQYF. The sequenced part of the CDR3 DNA is TGTGCCAGCAGTAAAAGGGGGACTAGAGATTACGAG.